Presented here are 27 T cell receptor beta chains from one specimen sequenced in a study of shared clonotypes between healthy human individuals. Produced via immunoSEQ multiplex PCR; TCRdb's table is partial and in-frame only. The sample has more than 2,000,000 clones, 85% to 95% seen once; the top ten hold around 0.15%. Sequencing was done on a sample of naive CD4+ T cells sorted from blood. Indicated subset: CD45RA+ positively selected. These receptors all stem from a man between 18 and 29 years old in good health.

V gene TRBV18 combines with J gene TRBJ1-2; 11 bases map to TRBD1. Trimming took 4 bases from V and 2 from J; bases not matched to a gene: 3. This CDR3 spans 15 amino acids. The germline CDR1 and CDR2 sequences are KGHSH and LQKENI. In DNA form, the CDR3 reads TGTGCCAGCTCACTGGGACAGGGGGAGAACTATGGCTACACCTTC. Its translation is CASSLGQGENYGYTF.

The sample holds a few counts of this clone. The genes are TRBV28 and TRBJ1-5, with a weak D call TRBD1 (6 bases). The CDR3 spans 15 residues. Trimming pared 6 bases from V and 6 bases from J, leaving 18 bases between. Germline CDR1 and CDR2: MDHEN and SYDVKM. The CDR3 region is CASSSGTMGSQPQHF. CDR3 nucleotides: TGTGCCAGCAGCTCCGGGACAATGGGCAGTCAGCCCCAGCATTTT.

The V and J genes are TRBV4-3 and TRBJ2-2, with 11 bases fitting TRBD2. Per germline, CDR1 LGHNA and CDR2 YSLEER. The CDR3 is 20 amino acids. V lost 4 bases to trimming and J lost 6 bases; unmatched junction nucleotides: 19. The CDR3 DNA sequence: TGCGCCAGCAGCCGGAGGACCCCGGGACTAGCGGACCCTAGGGCCGGGGAGCTGTTTTTT. This gives the protein CASSRRTPGLADPRAGELFF.

V gene TRBV7-2 combines with J gene TRBJ1-5; 7 nucleotides agree with TRBD1. V lost 0 bases, J lost 5 bases, and 1 base stayed unmatched. The germline CDR1 and CDR2 sequences are SGHTA and FQGNSA. The CDR3 spans 14 residues. CDR3 sequence (DNA): TGTGCCAGCAGCTTAGCCCAGGGGGATCAGCCCCAGCATTTT. Translating it yields CASSLAQGDQPQHF.

This sequence joins TRBV6-1 and TRBJ1-6; D call uncertain. The V gene lost 4 bases and the J gene lost 7 bases, with 11 bases spanning the gap. The CDR3 contains 14 residues. Germline V gene sequence: CDR1 MNHNS, CDR2 SASEGT. The CDR3 DNA is TGTGCCAGCAGTGCGGTGGACGCAAATTCACCCCTCCACTTT. Its translation: CASSAVDANSPLHF.

V is TRBV7-2 and J is TRBJ2-7; a possible D gene is TRBD1 (6 bases). The V gene lost 5 bases and the J gene lost 0 bases, with 11 bases spanning the gap. The germline V gene has CDR1 SGHTA and CDR2 FQGNSA. The CDR3 length is 14 residues. The CDR3: CASSTTGNSYEQYF. The CDR3 DNA follows: TGTGCCAGCAGCACTACAGGGAACTCCTACGAGCAGTACTTC. The entire variable domain, with the rest obtained from reference TRBV7-2 and TRBJ2-7, is as follows: GAGVSQSPSNKVTEKGKDVELRCDPISGHTALYWYRQSLGQGLEFLIYFQGNSAPDKSGLPSDRFSAERTGGSVSTLTIQRTQQEDSAVYLCASSTTGNSYEQYFGPGTRLTVT.

The chain combines TRBV2 with TRBJ2-2; the match to TRBD2 covers 10 bases. The CDR3 has 18 residues. Trimming removed 5 bases from V and 0 bases from J; junction bases left unmatched: 9. From germline, CDR1 is SNHLY and CDR2 FYNNEI. CDR3 DNA sequence: TGTGCCAGCAGTACGGGGCTAGCGGGGGCCGCGAACACCGGGGAGCTGTTTTTT. Translation: CASSTGLAGAANTGELFF.

This chain joins TRBV29-1 and TRBJ2-7; 8 nucleotides align to TRBD2. Germline-derived CDR1 and CDR2 are SQVTM and ANQGSEA. The CDR3 is 15 residues long. V lost 6 bases to trimming and J lost 5 bases; unmatched junction nucleotides: 15. CDR3 region: CSVKETGLAVHEQYF. The DNA of the CDR3 is TGCAGCGTCAAAGAGACTGGACTAGCAGTCCACGAGCAGTACTTC.

The chain couples TRBV28 to TRBJ1-2; D is ambiguous. Deletions cut 6 bases from V and 4 bases from J, with 18 bases between. This CDR3 comprises 15 residues. Per germline, CDR1 MDHEN and CDR2 SYDVKM. The CDR3 protein is CASSPPRYPSYGYTF. For the CDR3, the DNA is TGTGCCAGCAGCCCCCCCCGATATCCCAGCTATGGCTACACCTTC.

The chain uses TRBV7-2 and TRBJ2-4, with 7 positions matching TRBD1. Germline CDR1 SGHTA, CDR2 FQGNSA. J gave up 4 bases and V 4 bases, and 4 bases lay outside the gene matches. This CDR3 is built from 14 residues. The CDR3 loop is CASSSRDSKNIQYF. In DNA, the CDR3 is TGTGCCAGCAGCTCCCGGGACAGTAAAAACATTCAGTACTTC. The full variable domain, rest sourced from reference TRBV7-2 and TRBJ2-4, is GAGVSQSPSNKVTEKGKDVELRCDPISGHTALYWYRQSLGQGLEFLIYFQGNSAPDKSGLPSDRFSAERTGGSVSTLTIQRTQQEDSAVYLCASSSRDSKNIQYFGAGTRLSVL.

This clone was counted once. The chain links TRBV19 to TRBJ2-5; 7 nucleotides line up with TRBD1. V was clipped by 9 bases and J by 5 bases; unmatched bases: 21. The CDR3 is 17 amino acids. The germline V gene encodes CDR1 LNHDA and CDR2 SQIVND (reference sequence). Written as DNA, the CDR3 is TGTGCCAGGGGGGACAGCGTTCCAGGACTTGTATTGGAGACCCAGTACTTC. Amino acid sequence: CARGDSVPGLVLETQYF.

The J gene is TRBJ1-2, the V gene TRBV5-1, with a weak D call TRBD1 (6 bases). V was clipped by 3 bases and J by 6 bases, with 12 bases between them. Germline loops: CDR1 SGHRS, CDR2 YFSETQ. The CDR3 length is 13 residues. CDR3 sequence reads: CASSSGQRHGYTF. The CDR3 nucleotides are TGCGCCAGCAGCTCCGGACAGAGGCATGGCTACACCTTC.

The chain combines TRBV19 with TRBJ1-4; a possible D gene is TRBD1 (6 bases). Trimming took 9 bases from V and 11 from J, leaving 25 bases between them. The CDR3 runs to 15 residues. CDR1 LNHDA and CDR2 SQIVND come from the germline V gene (reference sequence). As DNA, the CDR3 is TGTGCCAGCGCCACGCCTAGAACAGGGACGATGAAACTGTTTTTT. It is translated as CASATPRTGTMKLFF.

The V gene is TRBV30, the J gene TRBJ1-3; D unclear. The length of the CDR3 is 12 residues. CDR1 GTSNPN and CDR2 SVGIG come from the germline V gene (reference sequence). Trimming pared 1 base from V and 5 bases from J, leaving 6 bases between. CDR3 DNA: TGTGCCTGGAGTGAGGACCGAAACACCATATATTTT. Its protein product is CAWSEDRNTIYF.

This sequence joins TRBV6-1 and TRBJ1-2, with 8 bases lining up with TRBD1. With V trimmed by 0 bases and J by 7 bases, 10 bases remained unmatched. CDR3 length: 16 amino acids. Per germline, CDR1 MNHNS and CDR2 SASEGT. This chain's CDR3 is CASSEANGQGSGGYTF. The CDR3 DNA reads as TGTGCCAGCAGTGAAGCCAATGGACAGGGAAGCGGTGGCTACACCTTC.

The CDR3 region has the DNA TGTGCCAGCAGTTCCTTCGACAGACCCTCCTACGAGCAGTACTTC. Encoded protein: CASSSFDRPSYEQYF. The chain links TRBV6-5 to TRBJ2-7; a weak D match, TRBD1 (5 bases). Germline V gene data show CDR1 as MNHEY and CDR2 as SVGAGI. The CDR3 totals 15 residues. Trimming left V 4 bases short and J 0 bases short, with 13 bases between.

V usage is TRBV7-8 and J usage is TRBJ2-7; weak D call: TRBD1 (5 bases). This CDR3 comprises 13 residues. Germline V gene data show CDR1 as SGHVS and CDR2 as FQNEAQ. V was clipped by 2 bases and J by 7 bases, with 12 bases between them. The CDR3, as DNA: TGTGCCAGCAGCTTACTTACAGGCGGAGAGCAGTACTTC. Translating it yields CASSLLTGGEQYF. Full variable domain (rest looked up from reference TRBV7-8 and TRBJ2-7): GAGVSQSPRYKVAKRGQDVALRCDPISGHVSLFWYQQALGQGPEFLTYFQNEAQLDKSGLPSDRFFAERPEGSVSTLKIQRTQQEDSAVYLCASSLLTGGEQYFGPGTRLTVT.

This clone was counted once. The rearrangement links TRBV9 to TRBJ2-4; 8 bases match TRBD1. The CDR3 totals 15 residues. The J segment lost 0 bases and the V segment lost 3 bases, leaving 2 bases of the junction unmatched. Germline V gives CDR1 SGDLS, CDR2 YYNGEE. CDR3: CASSDGQGAKNIQYF. In DNA, the CDR3 is TGTGCCAGCAGCGACGGACAGGGAGCCAAAAACATTCAGTACTTC.

V gene TRBV5-4 combines with J gene TRBJ1-6; D is possibly TRBD1 (5 bases). Trimming left V 2 bases short and J 5 bases short, with 14 bases between. The CDR3 consists of 16 residues. Germline CDR1 reads SGHNT; CDR2 reads YYREEE (reference sequence). The chain's CDR3 is CASSFGGGGDNSPLHF. CDR3 bases: TGTGCCAGCAGCTTTGGGGGGGGAGGAGATAATTCACCCCTCCACTTT.

The rearrangement uses TRBV6-5 and TRBJ2-2; D gene ambiguous. This CDR3 is built from 13 residues. Germline V gene sequence: CDR1 MNHEY, CDR2 SVGAGI. Trimming cost V 7 bases and J 7 bases, with 13 bases left between them. The chain's CDR3 is CASIDVGRGELFF. CDR3 in DNA: TGTGCCAGCATTGACGTGGGTCGCGGGGAGCTGTTTTTT.

The J gene is TRBJ2-7, the V gene TRBV14; 7 positions agree with TRBD2. The CDR3 totals 15 residues. V dropped 0 bases and J dropped 7; count of bases not matched to a gene: 9. Per the germline V gene, CDR1 is SGHDN and CDR2 is FVKESK. The CDR3 reads CASSQDAAGMSEQYF. Here the CDR3 DNA reads TGTGCCAGCAGCCAAGATGCAGCGGGAATGAGTGAGCAGTACTTC.

This clone was counted only a few times. V and J are TRBV9 and TRBJ1-1; possible D gene TRBD1, 5 bases. The V and J ends lost 3 bases and 4 bases respectively, with 13 bases between them. This CDR3 has 14 residues. Germline CDR1 and CDR2: SGDLS and YYNGEE. The CDR3 loop is CASSGLSGGTEAFF. CDR3 DNA: TGTGCCAGCAGCGGCTTATCGGGGGGCACTGAAGCTTTCTTT.

The genes are TRBV4-3 and TRBJ2-3; 7 positions agree with TRBD2. This CDR3 spans 16 amino acids. CDR1 is LGHNA and CDR2 is YSLEER in the germline V gene. Losses at the gene ends were 4 bases for V and 0 bases for J; bases not matched to a gene: 7. CDR3 DNA: TGCGCCAGCAGCCTAAATCTAGCGGAGAGCACAGATACGCAGTATTTT. Its protein product is CASSLNLAESTDTQYF.

The chain joins TRBV11-2 to TRBJ1-4; possible D gene TRBD1, 5 bases. This CDR3 comprises 16 residues. CDR1 and CDR2 (germline): SGHAT, FQNNGV. The germline V and J ends were trimmed by 1 base and 7 bases, with 16 bases remaining between them. CDR3: CASSLAPQGAGEKLFF. The CDR3 coding sequence is TGTGCCAGCAGCTTAGCCCCCCAGGGCGCGGGTGAAAAACTGTTTTTT.

The chain has TRBV28 and TRBJ2-6; possibly TRBD2 for D (5 bases). Germline V CDR1 and CDR2: MDHEN, SYDVKM. Trimming shortened V by 10 bases and J by 0 bases, and 7 bases separated the two germline ends. This CDR3 has 13 amino acids. The CDR3 region has the DNA TGTGCCACCCGGGACTCTGGGGCCAACGTCCTGACTTTC. Translated: CATRDSGANVLTF.

This chain joins TRBV7-8 and TRBJ2-1; the D gene is possibly TRBD2 (6 bases). The V end lost 5 bases, the J end lost 9 bases, and 17 bases lay between the germline ends. CDR1 is SGHVS and CDR2 is FQNEAQ in the germline V gene. There are 14 residues in the CDR3. For the CDR3, the DNA is TGTGCCAGCAGCCCACGACGACTAGAACGTGAGCAGTTCTTC. Its translation: CASSPRRLEREQFF.

The V and J genes are TRBV10-1 and TRBJ2-3; a possible D gene is TRBD1 (6 bases). Germline V gene data show CDR1 as WNHNN and CDR2 as SYGVQD (reference sequence). The CDR3 length is 14 residues. V lost 5 bases and J 4 bases, leaving 13 bases between the germline ends. The CDR3 region has the DNA TGCGCCAGCAGTCTACAGGGTGTTTCAGATACGCAGTATTTT. Its translation: CASSLQGVSDTQYF.